The rows below give T cell receptor beta chains drawn from one sample of a study of blood T cell repertoires in COVID-19. TCRdb's table, derived via immunoSEQ multiplex PCR, lists solely in-frame clones and lacks some. This table has 55,000 to 70,000 clones, about four fifths appearing once. Source material: peripheral blood. The receptors were sampled from a human donor in a cohort sampled during active COVID-19. Both conserved end residues are part of each CDR3. A D gene is named only where the DNA matches it firmly. Clone sizes are given selectively: once, few, many, or a class where the clone is expanded.

D gene,J gene,V gene,clone size,CDR3 length,CDR3 DNA,CDR3 protein
-,TRBJ1-6,TRBV3-1/TRBV3-2,-,13,TGTGCCAGCAGCCAAAGCGGTAATTCACCCCTCCACTTT,CASSQSGNSPLHF
-,TRBJ2-7,TRBV12-2,-,17,TGTGCAAGTCGCTTTGAGAGAGGTCCTTTAGACTCCTACGAGCAGTACTTC,CASRFERGPLDSYEQYF
-,TRBJ2-4,TRBV18,-,16,TGTGCCAGCTCACCAACGGGGAGTCTTGTGGAAAACATTCAGTACTTC,CASSPTGSLVENIQYF
-,TRBJ2-7,TRBV6-5,-,13,TGTGCCAGCAGACAGGGAATAACCTACGAGCAGTACTTC,CASRQGITYEQYF
TRBD2,TRBJ2-7,TRBV7-6,medium-sized,16,TGTGCCAGCAGCTTAGAGGGCGGGGGGAACCTCTACGAGCAGTACTTC,CASSLEGGGNLYEQYF
TRBD1,TRBJ1-2,TRBV9,-,15,TGTGCCAGCAGCCCCGAAGGACAGGGGGTTTTCGGCTACACCTTC,CASSPEGQGVFGYTF
TRBD2,TRBJ2-7,TRBV10-3,-,16,TGTGCCATCAGTGACGAGGGAAGAACGGGAGGGTACGAGCAGTACTTC,CAISDEGRTGGYEQYF
TRBD1,TRBJ1-2,TRBV15,few,17,TGTGCCACCAGCAGGAACCGGGACAGCCTTTCTTTCTATGGCTACACCTTC,CATSRNRDSLSFYGYTF
-,TRBJ2-7,TRBV2,-,17,TGTGCCAGCAGTGGTAGGGGGCTAGGGGGGAGACCCTACGAGCAGTACTTC,CASSGRGLGGRPYEQYF
TRBD1,TRBJ2-7,TRBV28,-,15,TGTGCCAGCAGTTTATCGGACAGGGGGAACTACGAGCAGTACTTC,CASSLSDRGNYEQYF
TRBD1,TRBJ1-2,TRBV5-6,-,14,TGTGCCAGCAGCTACCGGACAGGGGACTATGGCTACACCTTC,CASSYRTGDYGYTF
-,TRBJ1-2,TRBV2,-,15,TGTGCCAGCAGTGGCTGGGGGGGACCGGAAGTTTTATACACCTTC,CASSGWGGPEVLYTF
TRBD1,TRBJ2-2,TRBV9,-,16,TGTGCCAGCAGCGCAAGAGACAGGGTAAACACCGGGGAGCTGTTTTTT,CASSARDRVNTGELFF
-,TRBJ1-5,TRBV12-3/TRBV12-4,few,12,TGTGCCAGCAGTCCAGATTTTCAGCCCCAGCATTTT,CASSPDFQPQHF
-,TRBJ2-7,TRBV15,-,20,TGTGCCACCAGCAGAGATCTCGGGATTTGGGGGTTAGCGGAGACCTACGAGCAGTACTTC,CATSRDLGIWGLAETYEQYF
-,TRBJ1-6,TRBV30,-,15,TGTGCCTGGCGGGACACCACGTCCTATAATTCACCCCTCCACTTT,CAWRDTTSYNSPLHF
-,TRBJ2-7,TRBV29-1,-,12,TGCAGCGTTGGGCCCGGGGACTACGAGCAGTACTTC,CSVGPGDYEQYF
-,TRBJ1-1,TRBV7-9,-,14,TGTGCCAGCAGCTTAGCCCTGGGGGGGACTGAAGCTTTCTTT,CASSLALGGTEAFF
-,TRBJ2-7,TRBV5-1,few,16,TGCGCCAGCAGCTTGGGAGGGGTCCGCGGGACGGGCGAGCAGTACTTC,CASSLGGVRGTGEQYF
TRBD2,TRBJ2-1,TRBV19,-,16,TGTGCCAGTAGTATCCTTACTAGCGGGAGGGGCAATGAGCAGTTCTTC,CASSILTSGRGNEQFF
-,TRBJ1-3,TRBV11-2,-,15,TGTGCCAGCAGCTTAGATCGGTTTCGAGGAAACACCATATATTTT,CASSLDRFRGNTIYF
TRBD1,TRBJ2-7,TRBV7-2,-,13,TGTGCCAGCAGCCCCCCCGGGACAGGAGAGCAGTACTTC,CASSPPGTGEQYF
TRBD1,TRBJ1-3,TRBV19,-,15,TGTGCCAGTAACCCGACAGGGGGCGTCGGAAACACCATATATTTT,CASNPTGGVGNTIYF
TRBD2,TRBJ2-7,TRBV11-1,-,15,TGTGCCAGCAGCTTAGGCGGGGGGGCCTCCTACGAGCAGTACTTC,CASSLGGGASYEQYF
TRBD2,TRBJ2-7,TRBV27,few,13,TGTGCCAGCAGTGTCGGGAGGTTATACGAGCAGTACTTC,CASSVGRLYEQYF
-,TRBJ1-1,TRBV15,-,13,TGTGCCACCAGCAGAGATTGGGCGGGAGCAGCTTTCTTT,CATSRDWAGAAFF
-,TRBJ2-7,TRBV18,-,15,TGTGCTTCGAGCGAGCAGCGGGCCACCTCCTACGAGCAGTACTTC,CASSEQRATSYEQYF
TRBD2,TRBJ2-5,TRBV7-2,once,19,TGTGCCAGCAGCTTAGCGCCCGTTGGTAGCGGGAGGTACCAAGAGACCCAGTACTTC,CASSLAPVGSGRYQETQYF
-,TRBJ2-7,TRBV3-1/TRBV3-2,-,14,TGTGCCAGCAGCCAAAGGACAAGCCTCTACGAGCAGTACTTC,CASSQRTSLYEQYF
TRBD1,TRBJ1-1,TRBV6-2/TRBV6-3,-,12,TGTGCCAGCAGCCTTGGACAGGCTGAAGCTTTCTTT,CASSLGQAEAFF
TRBD1,TRBJ1-1,TRBV5-1,-,14,TGCGCCAGCAGCTGGGGACAGGGGTACACTGAAGCTTTCTTT,CASSWGQGYTEAFF
-,TRBJ1-2,TRBV5-1,-,13,TGCGCCAGCAGGCTGAGGGATAACTATGGCTACACCTTC,CASRLRDNYGYTF
-,TRBJ2-7,TRBV10-2,-,15,TGCGCCAGCAGTGAGTCAGACAGCTTACCCTACGAGCAGTACTTC,CASSESDSLPYEQYF
-,TRBJ2-7,TRBV2,-,19,TGTGCCAGCAGCCCCACACGTCCCCCGAATAACGCACTAGCTTCCGAGCAGTACTTC,CASSPTRPPNNALASEQYF
-,TRBJ1-3,TRBV19,-,16,TGTGCCAGTAGTATAGCGTGGACTTCCTCTGGAAACACCATATATTTT,CASSIAWTSSGNTIYF
TRBD2,TRBJ2-1,TRBV7-2,-,15,TGTGCCAGCAGCCCCCGGGGGGGCGGGTACAATGAGCAGTTCTTC,CASSPRGGGYNEQFF
TRBD1,TRBJ2-7,TRBV6-6,-,14,TGTGCCAGCAGCCCTAGACAGGGGGGCGACGAGCAGTACTTC,CASSPRQGGDEQYF
-,TRBJ2-7,TRBV27,once,15,TGTGCCAGCAGTTTGGTGGCAGGGGCCCCCTACGAGCAGTACTTC,CASSLVAGAPYEQYF
-,TRBJ2-7,TRBV5-4,once,13,TGTGCCAGTCAGGGACACCGCTCCTACGAGCAGTACTTC,CASQGHRSYEQYF
-,TRBJ1-1,TRBV19,-,15,TGTGCCAGTAGTCCCTACAGGGCGGAGTACACTGAAGCTTTCTTT,CASSPYRAEYTEAFF
-,TRBJ1-1,TRBV6-6,-,12,TGTGCCAGCAGAGGGGCCGACACTGAAGCTTTCTTT,CASRGADTEAFF
TRBD1,TRBJ2-7,TRBV19,-,14,TGTGCCAGTAGTAAGGGGACAGGAGACTACGAGCAGTACTTC,CASSKGTGDYEQYF
TRBD1,TRBJ2-7,TRBV28,-,13,TGTGCCAGCAGTCCCCCAGGGGGTAGCGAGCAGTACTTC,CASSPPGGSEQYF
-,TRBJ2-7,TRBV10-2,-,14,TGCGCCAGCAGTGAGGGTCGGGGTCCCTACGAGCAGTACTTC,CASSEGRGPYEQYF
TRBD1,TRBJ2-6,TRBV5-1,-,15,TGCGCCAGCAGCTGGACAGGGACTGGGGCCAACGTCCTGACTTTC,CASSWTGTGANVLTF
-,TRBJ1-5,TRBV27,few,14,TGTGCCAGCAGTTTATGGGGGGGCAATCAGCCCCAGCATTTT,CASSLWGGNQPQHF
-,TRBJ1-2,TRBV7-9,few,13,TGTGCCAGCAGCACATGGTCGCTCTATGGCTACACCTTC,CASSTWSLYGYTF
-,TRBJ2-7,TRBV6-5,-,12,TGTGCCAGCAGGCGAGACAGCTACGAGCAGTACTTC,CASRRDSYEQYF
TRBD2,TRBJ2-5,TRBV10-1,-,16,TGCGCCAGCAGTGAGGGGACTAGCGGGAGGAGTGAGACCCAGTACTTC,CASSEGTSGRSETQYF
-,TRBJ2-7,TRBV27,few,12,TGTGCCAGCACCCCGCGCGTGAACGAGCAGTACTTC,CASTPRVNEQYF
TRBD1,TRBJ1-3,TRBV30,-,15,TGTGCCTGGGCACCGGGACAGGGAATTGGAAACACCATATATTTT,CAWAPGQGIGNTIYF
TRBD1,TRBJ1-6,TRBV6-2/TRBV6-3,once,16,TGTGCCAGCAGTTACATTGGGACAGGGGGAAATTCACCCCTCCACTTT,CASSYIGTGGNSPLHF
-,TRBJ2-1,TRBV9,-,16,TGTGCCAGCAGCGTAGGACCTGTAGAGGGTTACAATGAGCAGTTCTTC,CASSVGPVEGYNEQFF
TRBD1,TRBJ1-2,TRBV19,-,15,TGTGCCAGTAGTATGGGACAGGGGGGGAACTATGGCTACACCTTC,CASSMGQGGNYGYTF